Below are 27 T cell receptor beta chains sequenced from a single sample in a study of shared clonotypes between healthy human individuals. Assay used: immunoSEQ multiplex PCR; TCRdb lists only in-frame clones, some missing. The repertoire holds under 2,000,000 clones, approximately 94% seen once, with 0.95% to 1.5% in the top ten. Naive-designated CD8 cells lacked CD45RO, were positively enriched for CCR7, and omitted terminally differentiated effector memory CD45RA+ cells. The sample comprised naive CD8+ T cells sorted from blood. These receptor sequences come from a young man in good health.

As concerns this clone: The sample has other DNA sequences that encode this CDR3 too. CDR3: CASSLMGGNEKLFF. The CDR3 DNA follows: TGTGCCAGCAGTTTAATGGGGGGTAATGAAAAACTGTTTTTT. The chain links TRBV27 to TRBJ1-4, with D possibly TRBD1 on 5 matching bases. The germline V gene has CDR1 MNHEY and CDR2 SMNVEV (reference sequence). The CDR3 extends over 14 amino acids. V was trimmed by 2 bases and J by 4 bases, leaving 8 bases between them.

The rearrangement joins TRBV28 to TRBJ2-5; 7 positions agree with TRBD1. Germline trimming cut 6 bases from V and 3 bases from J; bases unmatched to any gene: 13. The V gene's germline CDR1 is MDHEN and CDR2 SYDVKM. The CDR3 runs 16 residues. Written as DNA, the CDR3 is TGTGCCAGCAGCCTCTTCGTGACAGGGCAAGAAGAGACCCAGTACTTC. Its translation is CASSLFVTGQEETQYF.

Points on this clone: This CDR3 is also generated by other DNA sequences in the sample. The chain couples TRBV27 to TRBJ2-2; the D is unclear. Trimming left V 2 bases short and J 1 base short, with 5 bases between. The CDR3 has 14 amino acids. The germline gives CDR1 MNHEY, CDR2 SMNVEV (reference sequence). The CDR3 coding sequence is TGTGCCAGCAGTTTAGGGGTGAACACCGGGGAGCTGTTTTTT. It yields the protein CASSLGVNTGELFF.

The rearrangement uses TRBV28 and TRBJ1-2; D possibly corresponds to TRBD1 (6 bases). This CDR3 has 14 residues. CDR1 and CDR2 (germline): MDHEN, SYDVKM. V lost 6 bases, J lost 1 base, and 12 bases lay in between. CDR3 in DNA: TGTGCCAGCAGCAGGACAGAGAATAACTATGGCTACACCTTC. Translation: CASSRTENNYGYTF.

About this clone: The same CDR3 also results from other DNA sequences found in this sample. The V gene is TRBV10-3, the J gene TRBJ1-2; D uncertain. The germline CDR1 and CDR2 sequences are ENHRY and SYGVKD. The CDR3 loop spans 13 amino acids. The V and J ends lost 2 bases and 5 bases respectively, with 9 bases between them. This CDR3 is CAISEGAVYGYTF. The CDR3 coding sequence is TGTGCCATCAGTGAGGGAGCGGTTTATGGCTACACCTTC.

J is TRBJ1-2 and V is TRBV6-1; no clear D. The V gene lost 8 bases and the J gene lost 0 bases, with 10 bases spanning the gap. The CDR3 extends over 13 amino acids. Looked up from germline, CDR1 is MNHNS and CDR2 is SASEGT. The CDR3, as DNA: TGTGCCAGCGTCCCCGGTTCTAACTATGGCTACACCTTC. It is translated as CASVPGSNYGYTF.

The V and J genes are TRBV15 and TRBJ1-6, with D perhaps TRBD1 (5 bases). Germline-derived CDR1 and CDR2 are LNHNV and YYDKDF (reference sequence). V lost 4 bases to trimming and J lost 6 bases, with 10 bases between them. The CDR3 spans 14 residues. The CDR3 nucleotides are TGTGCCACCAGCACAGACAGTTTTAATTCACCCCTCCACTTT. It yields the protein CATSTDSFNSPLHF.

The chain employs TRBV10-2 and TRBJ2-2; 7 nucleotides match TRBD2. The V gene's germline CDR1 is WSHSY and CDR2 SAAADI. V was clipped by 0 bases and J by 3 bases; unmatched bases: 4. The CDR3 covers 16 residues. The CDR3 sequence is CASSESKGRDTGELFF. The CDR3 DNA reads as TGCGCCAGCAGTGAGTCGAAAGGGAGGGACACCGGGGAGCTGTTTTTT.

The rearrangement links TRBV7-3 to TRBJ2-3, with 12 bases aligning to TRBD2. J was trimmed by 2 bases and V by 5 bases; bases with no gene match: 8. Germline V lookup: CDR1 SGHTA, CDR2 FQGTGA. This CDR3 is 17 amino acids long. The CDR3 is CASSPGTSGSYTDTQYF. The CDR3, as DNA: TGTGCCAGCAGCCCTGGGACTAGCGGGTCCTACACAGATACGCAGTATTTT.

The chain is built from TRBV11-2 and TRBJ2-5; D could derive from TRBD1 or TRBD2 (5 bases each). The CDR3 loop spans 15 amino acids. Trimming removed 5 bases at V and 4 bases at J, with 17 bases between. Germline V gene sequence: CDR1 SGHAT, CDR2 FQNNGV. CDR3 region: CASSPLRVGAETQYF. The CDR3 region has the DNA TGTGCCAGCAGCCCCTTGAGGGTTGGGGCAGAGACCCAGTACTTC.

This chain links TRBV28 with TRBJ2-7; either TRBD1 or TRBD2 may fit D (5 bases each). V dropped 4 bases and J dropped 2 bases, with 12 bases sitting between them. The CDR3 spans 14 residues. The germline gives CDR1 MDHEN, CDR2 SYDVKM. CDR3: CASSSGADPYEQYF. CDR3 DNA sequence: TGTGCCAGCAGTTCCGGGGCGGACCCCTACGAGCAGTACTTC. Supplemented by reference TRBV28 and TRBJ2-7, the full variable domain reads DVKVTQSSRYLVKRTGEKVFLECVQDMDHENMFWYRQDPGLGLRLIYFSYDVKMKEKGDIPEGYSVSREKKERFSLILESASTNQTSMYLCASSSGADPYEQYFGPGTRLTVT.

The chain employs TRBV27 and TRBJ2-3; 10 nucleotides align to TRBD1. The CDR3 loop spans 15 amino acids. The trim removed 7 bases at V and 7 bases at J, leaving 11 bases unmatched. Germline CDR1 is MNHEY and CDR2 is SMNVEV (reference sequence). CDR3 DNA: TGTGCCAGCAATCCGGGACAGGGGATTTGGAATACGCAGTATTTT. It translates to CASNPGQGIWNTQYF.

The chain carries TRBV21-1 and TRBJ1-2. TRBV21-1 is flagged as a pseudogene. This CDR3 contains 17 residues. CDR3 sequence (DNA): TGTGCCAGCAGCAAAGGCGGTTTTGGATTTGCTAACTATGGCTACACCTTC. Its translation: CASSKGGFGFANYGYTF.

The chain links TRBV15 to TRBJ1-1, with D perhaps matching TRBD1 (5 bases). CDR1 is LNHNV, CDR2 YYDKDF, per germline (reference sequence). The CDR3 extends over 16 amino acids. Trimming left V 4 bases short and J 0 bases short, with 15 bases between. CDR3 amino acids: CATSKDSILMNTEAFF. As DNA, the CDR3 is TGTGCCACCAGCAAAGACAGTATCCTAATGAACACTGAAGCTTTCTTT.

The table lists this clone with a count of one. This chain connects TRBV2 to TRBJ1-3; maybe TRBD1 (6 bases). Germline CDR1 and CDR2: SNHLY and FYNNEI. Trimming pared 4 bases from V and 3 bases from J, leaving 10 bases between. The CDR3 totals 14 residues. CDR3 bases: TGTGCCAGCAGTGCTGAGGGGGATGGAAACACCATATATTTT. It translates to CASSAEGDGNTIYF.

This clone came up once. Within the sample, other DNA sequences also encode this same CDR3. The rearrangement uses TRBV28 and TRBJ1-1; no firm D call. The CDR3 length is 13 residues. The germline V gene has CDR1 MDHEN and CDR2 SYDVKM. V was cut by 2 bases and J by 2 bases, with 6 bases left in between. CDR3 region: CASSLGGNTEAFF. The CDR3 nucleotides read TGTGCCAGCAGTTTAGGCGGCAACACTGAAGCTTTCTTT.

V usage is TRBV7-6 and J usage is TRBJ2-7, with D perhaps TRBD2 (6 bases). This CDR3 is 16 amino acids long. Germline V lookup: CDR1 SGHVS, CDR2 FNYEAQ. The V gene lost 1 base and the J gene lost 2 bases, with 15 bases spanning the gap. The CDR3 is CASSLEADGRTYEQYF. CDR3 nucleotide sequence: TGTGCCAGCAGCTTAGAGGCGGACGGGAGAACCTACGAGCAGTACTTC.

Concerning this clone itself: One end of the junction varies from germline; a read error may be responsible. V is TRBV6-6 and J is TRBJ2-5; D might be TRBD1 or TRBD2, each matching 5 bases. Germline CDR1 and CDR2: MNHNY and SVGAGI (reference sequence). The length of the CDR3 is 14 residues. The CDR3: CASSYWRGGEIQYF. CDR3 DNA: TGTGCCAGCAGTTACTGGCGTGGGGGAGAGATCCAGTACTTC.

CDR3 nucleotide sequence: TGTGCCAGCAGCTTGTTCTACACCTACGAGCAGTACTTC. This translates into CASSLFYTYEQYF. The chain employs TRBV5-6 and TRBJ2-7; D remains unclear. Trimming removed 1 base from V and 2 bases from J, with 7 bases in between. The CDR3 runs to 13 residues. The V gene's germline CDR1 is SGHDT and CDR2 YYEEEE.

The chain carries TRBV27 and TRBJ2-5; 11 bases are a match to TRBD2. CDR3 length equals 18 residues. V was pared by 4 bases and J by 5 bases, with 15 bases of the junction left unmatched. Germline V lookup: CDR1 MNHEY, CDR2 SMNVEV (reference sequence). CDR3 sequence: CASSSTSGGTSIWETQYF. In DNA, the CDR3 is TGTGCCAGCAGTTCTACTAGCGGGGGAACATCTATTTGGGAGACCCAGTACTTC.

V and J are TRBV1 and TRBJ2-1; whether TRBD2, the table's D call, matches the DNA was not checked. TRBV1 is noted as a pseudogene. The CDR3 runs 14 residues. CDR3 protein: CTSPIEGLYNEQFF. The CDR3 DNA sequence: TGCACCAGCCCTATCGAGGGCCTTTACAATGAGCAGTTCTTC.

The CDR3 DNA reads as TGTGCCAGCAGCCAAAGTCTAGCGGGAGCAGAGACCCAGTACTTC. As protein: CASSQSLAGAETQYF. V and J are TRBV14 and TRBJ2-5; 10 nucleotides agree with TRBD2. CDR3 length: 15 amino acids. The V and J ends lost 2 bases and 4 bases, in that order; junction bases with no gene match: 4. CDR1 and CDR2 from the germline V gene are SGHDN and FVKESK.

The chain recombines TRBV28 with TRBJ2-4; perhaps D is TRBD1 or TRBD2 (5 bases each). The CDR3 spans 17 residues. CDR1 and CDR2 (germline): MDHEN, SYDVKM. Trimming took off 1 base at V and 3 bases at J, with 16 bases between the two ends. The CDR3 DNA sequence: TGTGCCAGCAGTTTATACGGGGATAGAGGGGTCAAAAACATTCAGTACTTC. Translated: CASSLYGDRGVKNIQYF.

The chain employs TRBV7-6 and TRBJ2-7, with TRBD2 identical over 7 bases. V shed 5 bases, J shed 4 bases, and the junction held 5 bases outside the gene matches. This CDR3 has 13 amino acids. CDR1 is SGHVS and CDR2 is FNYEAQ in the germline V gene. CDR3 loop: CASSASGGYEQYF. The CDR3 DNA follows: TGTGCCAGCAGCGCGTCGGGGGGTTACGAGCAGTACTTC.

This clone was seen just once. The chain joins TRBV6-6 to TRBJ2-7, with 7 bases fitting TRBD2. Unmatched junction bases numbered 5, after V lost 2 bases and J lost 4 bases. The V gene's germline CDR1 is MNHNY and CDR2 SVGAGI (reference sequence). CDR3 length: 14 residues. Here the CDR3 DNA reads TGTGCCAGCAGTTACGGCGGGAGTCAGTACGAGCAGTACTTC. As protein: CASSYGGSQYEQYF.

V is TRBV4-2 and J is TRBJ2-7; TRBD1 aligns across 7 bases. Germline V gives CDR1 LGHNA, CDR2 YNFKEQ. There are 15 residues in the CDR3. V was clipped by 2 bases and J by 4 bases; unmatched bases: 8. Here the CDR3 DNA reads TGTGCCAGCAGCCAAAACAGGGACAGCTGGTACGAGCAGTACTTC. Translation gives CASSQNRDSWYEQYF.

The chain combines TRBV30 with TRBJ2-7; TRBD2 agrees at 11 bases. Losses at the gene ends were 4 bases for V and 5 bases for J; bases not matched to a gene: 7. Germline assignment: CDR1 GTSNPN and CDR2 SVGIG (reference sequence). CDR3 length: 14 amino acids. CDR3 protein: CAWKRLAGFDEQYF. The CDR3 DNA follows: TGTGCCTGGAAAAGACTAGCGGGGTTCGACGAGCAGTACTTC.